A selection of T cell receptor beta chains follows, all from one sample in a study of vaccination and CD4 T cells after COVID-19. These receptors have no known antigen. TCRdb passed the PCR reads through MiXCR, listing each CDR3 protein once. In the table there are 25,000 to 30,000 distinct CDR3 sequences, 41% of which are singletons. The specimen was CD4+ T cells from blood, cultured in vitro, collected about 7 months after SARS-CoV-2 vaccination. The receptors were gathered from a human donor who had recovered from COVID-19. Both conserved end residues are part of each CDR3. A D gene is named only where the DNA matches it firmly. Only part of the rows carry a size: once, few, many, or a class if the clone is expanded.

d_call	clone_size	v_call	j_call	cdr3_aa	cdr3_nt
-	-	TRBV20-1	TRBJ2-7	CSARVYLGEQYF	TGCAGTGCTAGAGTATACCTGGGGGAGCAGTACTTC
TRBD1	few	TRBV7-6	TRBJ2-1	CASSPGQGARNEQFF	TGTGCCAGCAGCCCAGGACAGGGGGCGCGAAATGAGCAGTTCTTC
-	-	TRBV6-5	TRBJ1-2	CASSYYSRYGYTF	TGTGCCAGCAGTTACTACAGTCGCTATGGCTACACCTTC
TRBD2	-	TRBV6-2/TRBV6-3	TRBJ2-5	CASRGLAGGFGETQYF	TGTGCCAGCAGGGGACTAGCGGGAGGTTTTGGGGAGACCCAGTACTTC
-	few	TRBV7-2	TRBJ2-5	CASSLGGERETQYF	TGTGCCAGCAGCTTAGGTGGAGAGCGGGAGACCCAGTACTTC
-	-	TRBV7-2	TRBJ2-7	CASSLVARGEQYF	TGTGCCAGCAGCCTAGTTGCACGGGGCGAGCAGTACTTC
TRBD2	few	TRBV7-8	TRBJ2-5	CASFRTSGSNLETQYF	TGTGCCAGCTTCCGGACTAGCGGGAGCAATCTTGAGACCCAGTACTTC
-	-	TRBV15	TRBJ2-2	CATSEGYITGELFF	TGTGCCACCAGTGAGGGGTATATCACCGGGGAGCTGTTTTTT
TRBD1	-	TRBV11-2	TRBJ2-7	CASSFVRGRNEQYF	TGTGCCAGCAGCTTCGTCAGGGGGCGGAACGAGCAGTACTTC
-	few	TRBV15	TRBJ2-7	CATSRTVSSYEQYF	TGTGCCACCAGCAGGACGGTGAGCTCCTACGAGCAGTACTTC
TRBD2	once	TRBV18	TRBJ2-7	CASSPRSSGGIYEQYF	TGTGCCAGCTCACCAAGGTCTAGCGGGGGGATCTACGAGCAGTACTTC
-	-	TRBV2	TRBJ2-7	CASRGNYEQYF	TGTGCCAGCAGGGGAAACTACGAGCAGTACTTC
-	-	TRBV15	TRBJ2-7	CATSRATGLDEQYF	TGTGCCACCAGCAGAGCGACAGGTCTTGACGAGCAGTACTTC
-	few	TRBV6-1	TRBJ2-1	CASIGSYNEQFF	TGTGCCAGCATTGGCTCCTACAATGAGCAGTTCTTC
-	-	TRBV6-1	TRBJ2-2	CATDPGTANTGELFF	TGTGCCACCGACCCCGGGACGGCGAACACCGGGGAGCTGTTTTTT
TRBD2	-	TRBV6-2/TRBV6-3	TRBJ2-3	CASSGTSLSTDTQYF	TGTGCCAGCAGTGGGACTAGTTTAAGCACAGATACGCAGTATTTT
TRBD1	-	TRBV28	TRBJ2-3	CASSSDRGLSTDTQYF	TGTGCCAGCAGTTCCGACAGGGGGCTAAGCACAGATACGCAGTATTTT
TRBD2	-	TRBV6-1	TRBJ2-3	CASTPGLAVTDTQYF	TGTGCCAGCACCCCGGGACTAGCGGTAACAGATACGCAGTATTTT
-	few	TRBV7-2	TRBJ2-7	CASSPPKRGGEQYF	TGTGCCAGCAGCCCCCCGAAAAGGGGAGGCGAGCAGTACTTC
TRBD2	-	TRBV15	TRBJ2-5	CATSRVVSGRGVETQYF	TGTGCCACCAGCAGAGTGGTTAGCGGGAGAGGTGTAGAGACCCAGTACTTC
-	-	TRBV5-1	TRBJ1-1	CASSFDPGTPAEAFF	TGCGCCAGCAGCTTTGACCCCGGGACTCCAGCTGAAGCTTTCTTT
-	-	TRBV6-2/TRBV6-3	TRBJ2-6	CASSYRGSGANVLTF	TGTGCCAGCAGTTACAGGGGGTCTGGGGCCAACGTCCTGACTTTC
TRBD1	-	TRBV7-2	TRBJ2-7	CASRPTGTYEQYF	TGTGCCAGCAGGCCGACAGGGACCTACGAGCAGTACTTC
TRBD1	few	TRBV20-1	TRBJ1-1	CSAGQGAVNTEAFF	TGCAGTGCTGGACAGGGGGCGGTGAACACTGAAGCTTTCTTT
-	few	TRBV6-1	TRBJ1-5	CASTIWTVSNQPQHF	TGTGCCAGCACAATATGGACAGTTAGCAATCAGCCCCAGCATTTT
-	-	TRBV7-8	TRBJ1-5	CASSVGQYQPQHF	TGTGCCAGCAGCGTGGGACAATATCAGCCCCAGCATTTT
TRBD2	-	TRBV19	TRBJ2-7	CASREGAGIGYEQYF	TGTGCCAGTAGAGAGGGAGCGGGAATCGGCTACGAGCAGTACTTC